This TCR beta chain was identified in a study of blood T cells in healthy people across ages. Only a few counts were recorded for this clonotype. The CDR3 covers 12 residues. Germline-derived CDR1 and CDR2 are DFQATT and SNEGSKA (reference sequence). Trimming took off 6 bases at V and 4 bases at J, with 12 bases between the two ends. Primers used in a second PCR of roughly 7 to 12 cycles were a sample-barcoded 5' primer and a J-beta primer mix. TCRdb reprocessed the 5' RACE reads with MiXCR, giving one entry per CDR3 protein. This sample yields around 700,000 distinct CDR3 sequences, of which approximately 25% are seen a single time; 9.4% belongs to the top ten. This sample also belongs to another study, concerning T cells of mothers and their children. That source adds: With the M1S primer of the second PCR, sample barcodes and 2-4 random nucleotides were added. In each mother, TCR beta CDR3 reads exceeded 9.5 million; in each child, they numbered approximately 3 million.

The sample consisted of blood. The rearrangement uses TRBV20-1 and TRBJ2-5, with TRBD1 as a possible D gene (6 bases). The clonotype was recovered from a boy younger than 18 in good health. CDR3 residues: CSALQGGETQYF. The CDR3, as DNA: TGCAGTGCCCTCCAAGGGGGAGAGACCCAGTACTTC.